This TCR beta chain was retrieved from a study (dated by TCRdb to between 2021 and 2024). Counted from cysteine to phenylalanine, this CDR3 has 14 amino acids. Only the CDR3 region is kept as DNA, spanning 42 bases read in frame from base 1. V is reduced by 1 base and J by 2 bases, leaving a spacing of 8 bases between them. CDR1 and CDR2 are drawn from the germline V gene: SGHVS, FQNEAQ. PBMCs were separated from peripheral blood, and TCR beta sequencing was performed on genomic DNA obtained from unsorted PBMCs. The paper's findings and limits, for the study overall: Further investigation, including longitudinal sampling and assessment of a control group, is stated by the authors to be required.

Survey-level sequencing on the immunoSEQ platform was used to profile the TCR beta chain repertoires. In the original analysis: Repertoire diversity was quantified by the inverse Simpson index, and CDR3 amino acid length spectratypes and V-J pairing frequencies were compared. To annotate clonotypes specific to SARS-CoV-2, CMV, influenza A and EBV, TCR beta CDR3 sequences were compared against VDJdb. This immuneACCESS table, as held by TCRdb, lists in-frame sequences with V and J called but not all clones. Of the missing ones, under half trace to an unresolved V gene in checked studies; the others have no known cause. The V and J calls and the clone size are those of that table, but D and trimming were determined from the DNA. For this sample the table gives tens of thousands of clones, of which about 92% were detected only once. The ten largest clonotypes hold about 10% of the sample. To note about this clone: Its antigen specificity is not known. No per-base quality is available; no much larger clone lies one base away.

The receptor comes from a man between 35 and 55 years old with rheumatoid arthritis. This chain is built from TRBV7-8 and TRBJ2-5; perhaps TRBD2 is the D gene, with 5 bases matching. The sample was PBMCs. The bases read TGTGCCAGCAGCTTAGGGCGGGTACAAGAGACCCAGTACTTC. It translates as CASSLGRVQETQYF.